This T cell receptor beta chain was retrieved from a study of blood T cell repertoires in COVID-19. Study-wide context: Both acute and convalescent COVID-19 samples were obtained from the United States, Italy and Spain.

This CDR3 is built from 15 residues. Looked up from germline, CDR1 is SGHDT and CDR2 is YYEEEE. V gave up 2 bases and J gave up 6 bases; unmatched junction bases: 8. Data came from immunoSEQ multiplex PCR; TCRdb stores just in-frame clones and leaves some out. Of a few hundred thousand clones in the sample, 85% to 90% were seen once. The sequence was collected from a man in his forties who had recovered from COVID-19. Material: PBMCs or T cells enriched from blood (not recorded which). The V call is TRBV5-6, the J call TRBJ1-3; 7 bases fit TRBD1. The CDR3 is CASSFRMGQINTIYF. In DNA form, the CDR3 reads TGTGCCAGCAGCTTTCGAATGGGACAGATAAACACCATATATTTT.